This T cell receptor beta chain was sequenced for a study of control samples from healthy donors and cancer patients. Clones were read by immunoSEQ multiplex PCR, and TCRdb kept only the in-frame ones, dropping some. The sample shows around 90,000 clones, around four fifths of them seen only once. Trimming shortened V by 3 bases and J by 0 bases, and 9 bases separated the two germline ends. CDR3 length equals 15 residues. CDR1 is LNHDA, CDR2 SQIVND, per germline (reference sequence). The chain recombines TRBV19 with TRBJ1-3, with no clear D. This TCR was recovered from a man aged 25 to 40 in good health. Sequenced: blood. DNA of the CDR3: TGTGCCAGTAGTATCGGGCAGCTCTCTGGAAACACCATATATTTT. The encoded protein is CASSIGQLSGNTIYF.